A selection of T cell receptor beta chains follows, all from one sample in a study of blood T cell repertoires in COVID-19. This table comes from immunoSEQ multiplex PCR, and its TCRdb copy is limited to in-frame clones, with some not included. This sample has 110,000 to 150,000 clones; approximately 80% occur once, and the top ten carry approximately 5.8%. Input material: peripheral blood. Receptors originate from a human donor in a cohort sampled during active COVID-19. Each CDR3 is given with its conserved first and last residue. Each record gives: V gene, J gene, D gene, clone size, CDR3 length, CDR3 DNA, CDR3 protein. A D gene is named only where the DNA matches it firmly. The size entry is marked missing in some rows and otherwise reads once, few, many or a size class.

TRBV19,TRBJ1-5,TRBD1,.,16,TGTGCCAGTAGTGGCACAGGGGGCTTGGGCAATCAGCCCCAGCATTTT,CASSGTGGLGNQPQHF
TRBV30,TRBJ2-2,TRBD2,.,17,TGTGCCTGGAGTTTCCCCCGGGGGGGGCTCTTGGCTGGGGAGCTGTTTTTT,CAWSFPRGGLLAGELFF
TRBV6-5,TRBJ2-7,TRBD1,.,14,TGTGCCAGTTCCCGCCGGCAGGGGGCCCCCTTTCTGTACTTC,CASSRRQGAPFLYF
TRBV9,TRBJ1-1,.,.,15,TGTGCCAGCAGCGCCTCTCCGACGGGGAACACTGAAGCTTTCTTT,CASSASPTGNTEAFF
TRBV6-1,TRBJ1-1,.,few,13,TGTGCCAGCAGTGAATCAGGGGTACGGTTCGCTTTCTTT,CASSESGVRFAFF
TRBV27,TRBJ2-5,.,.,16,TGTGCCAGCAGTTCCGCATACCTGGACAGACAAGAGACCCAGTACTTC,CASSSAYLDRQETQYF
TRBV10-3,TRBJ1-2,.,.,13,TGTGCCATCAGAGAAACAGGGAGTAATGGCTACACCTTC,CAIRETGSNGYTF
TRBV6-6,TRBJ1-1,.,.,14,TGTGCCAGCAGGGACGGGGGGACGGACACTGAAGCTTTCTTT,CASRDGGTDTEAFF
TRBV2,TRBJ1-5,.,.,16,TGTGCCAGCAGGTTCTCCCGACAATATAGCAATCAGCCCCAGCATTTT,CASRFSRQYSNQPQHF
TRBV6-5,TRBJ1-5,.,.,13,TGTGCCAGCAGTTACTCGTCTGGGGAGGTCCAGCATTTT,CASSYSSGEVQHF
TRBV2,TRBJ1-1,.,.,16,TGTGCCAGCAGTGGGGGGGTCAAGAGGGTGAACACTGAAGCTTTCTTT,CASSGGVKRVNTEAFF
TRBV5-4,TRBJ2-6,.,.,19,TGTGCCAGCAGCTTGGCCGGGACTGGGAGTGGCCTCGGGGCCAACGTCCTGACTTTC,CASSLAGTGSGLGANVLTF
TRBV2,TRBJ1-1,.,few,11,TGTGCCAGCAGTGCGTACAGGGAAGCTTTCTTT,CASSAYREAFF
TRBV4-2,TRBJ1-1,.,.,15,TGTGCCAGCAGCCAAGATGGGGAGGGACGGACTGAAGCTTTCTTT,CASSQDGEGRTEAFF
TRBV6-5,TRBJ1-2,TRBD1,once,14,TGTGCCAGCAGGTTAACAGGGGGTGATTATGGCTACACCTTC,CASRLTGGDYGYTF
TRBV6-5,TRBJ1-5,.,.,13,TGTGCCAGCAGACAGGGTTTTGCCCAGCCCCAGCATTTT,CASRQGFAQPQHF
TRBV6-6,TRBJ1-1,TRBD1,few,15,TGTGCCAGCAGCCGCGGGACAGGGGTCGGAACTGAAGCTTTCTTT,CASSRGTGVGTEAFF
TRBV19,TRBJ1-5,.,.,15,TGTGCCAGTAGTATGGGCCCCCTTGGCAATCAGCCCCAGCATTTT,CASSMGPLGNQPQHF
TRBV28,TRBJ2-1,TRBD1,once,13,TGTGCCAGCAGTTTTGGGGACAGGCCCGAACAGTTCTTC,CASSFGDRPEQFF
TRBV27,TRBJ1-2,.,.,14,TGTGCCAGCAGTAACAGTGGGTTTAACTATGGCTACACCTTC,CASSNSGFNYGYTF
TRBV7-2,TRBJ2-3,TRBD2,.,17,TGTGCCAGCAGCACGGGACTAGCGGGGGGCCCCGGGGATACGCAGTATTTT,CASSTGLAGGPGDTQYF
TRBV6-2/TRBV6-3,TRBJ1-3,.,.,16,TGTGCCAGCAGTCTGTCGGAGGTCCTCTCTGGAAACACCATATATTTT,CASSLSEVLSGNTIYF
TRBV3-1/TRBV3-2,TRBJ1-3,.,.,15,TGTGCCAGCAGCCAATTGCGTAGCTCTGGAAACACCATATATTTT,CASSQLRSSGNTIYF